Following are 8 T cell receptor beta chains from one sample sequenced in a study of T cell responses to AZD1222 COVID-19 vaccine. Using immunoSEQ multiplex PCR, the repertoire was profiled, and TCRdb retains in-frame clones only, with some absent. In the table there are some 99,000 clones, nearly 90% of which are singletons. The sequencing here drew on peripheral blood, taken on day 0 of AZD1222 vaccination. These receptors were collected from an adult in good health.

J is TRBJ2-2 and V is TRBV5-4; 8 bases fit TRBD2. Per germline, CDR1 SGHNT and CDR2 YYREEE (reference sequence). The CDR3 extends over 14 amino acids. V lost 2 bases to trimming and J lost 7 bases; unmatched junction nucleotides: 4. The CDR3 DNA reads TGTGCCAGCAGCTTCAGCGGGAGTCGCGGGGAGCTGTTTTTT. Protein: CASSFSGSRGELFF.

The chain recombines TRBV27 with TRBJ1-6; D possibly corresponds to TRBD1 (6 bases). The V and J ends lost 6 bases and 10 bases respectively, with 19 bases between them. This CDR3 comprises 15 residues. Germline CDR1 reads MNHEY; CDR2 reads SMNVEV (reference sequence). The CDR3 protein is CASRHGQGKGSPLHF. The CDR3 nucleotides are TGTGCCAGCAGGCATGGGCAGGGGAAAGGGTCACCCCTCCACTTT.

This chain joins TRBV25-1 and TRBJ2-1, with TRBD2 identical over 9 bases. Trimming at V came to 9 bases and at J to 7 bases, leaving 19 bases not matched to a gene. CDR1 and CDR2 (germline): MGHDK, SYGVNS. CDR3 size: 17 residues. In DNA form, the CDR3 reads TGTGCCAGTACAGGGGTGGCTAGCGGGATTCAAAGTAATGAGCAGTTCTTC. Translated, it gives CASTGVASGIQSNEQFF. Together with reference TRBV25-1 and TRBJ2-1, the CDR3 gives the full variable domain: EADIYQTPRYLVIGTGKKITLECSQTMGHDKMYWYQQDPGMELHLIHYSYGVNSTEKGDLSSESTVSRIRTEHFPLTLESARPSHTSQYLCASTGVASGIQSNEQFFGPGTRLTVL.

The rearrangement uses TRBV6-4 and TRBJ2-3; either TRBD1 or TRBD2 may fit D (7 bases each). V dropped 4 bases and J dropped 1 base, with 12 bases sitting between them. CDR1 MRHNA and CDR2 SNTAGT come from the germline V gene. The CDR3 contains 15 residues. CDR3 residues: CASSVRGGGTDTQYF. CDR3 bases: TGTGCCAGCAGTGTCAGGGGGGGCGGCACAGATACGCAGTATTTT.

This chain links TRBV19 with TRBJ1-4, with 8 bases identical to TRBD1. Germline V gene data show CDR1 as LNHDA and CDR2 as SQIVND (reference sequence). This CDR3 has 14 residues. The junction had 3 bases not matched to a gene; V was cut back by 4 bases and J by 5 bases. CDR3 in DNA: TGTGCCAGTAGTAGCAGACAGGGGAATGAAAAACTGTTTTTT. It translates to CASSSRQGNEKLFF. Variable domain in full (rest from reference TRBV19 and TRBJ1-4): DGGITQSPKYLFRKEGQNVTLSCEQNLNHDAMYWYRQDPGQGLRLIYYSQIVNDFQKGDIAEGYSVSREKKESFPLTVTSAQKNPTAFYLCASSSRQGNEKLFFGSGTQLSVL.

The chain combines TRBV30 with TRBJ1-5; no definite D call. Germline V CDR1 and CDR2: GTSNPN, SVGIG (reference sequence). This CDR3 contains 14 residues. V gave up 0 bases and J gave up 1 base, with 7 bases separating them. CDR3 residues: CAWSVLRSNQPQHF. CDR3 sequence (DNA): TGTGCCTGGAGTGTCCTGCGGAGCAATCAGCCCCAGCATTTT.

This chain joins TRBV5-1 and TRBJ2-3, with TRBD1 identical over 9 bases. The CDR3 contains 15 residues. The V segment lost 4 bases and the J segment 1 base; nucleotides outside the gene matches: 4. From germline, CDR1 is SGHRS and CDR2 YFSETQ. CDR3 protein: CASSTQGARTDTQYF. Written as DNA, the CDR3 is TGCGCCAGCAGCACACAGGGGGCCCGCACAGATACGCAGTATTTT.

This clone was seen only once. V and J are TRBV3-1 (or the pseudogene TRBV3-2) and TRBJ1-1; D not certain. Trimming removed 4 bases at V and 1 base at J, with 16 bases between. The CDR3 length is 16 residues. Germline V lookup: CDR1 LGHDT, CDR2 YNNKEL (reference sequence). The CDR3 is CASSPPPAGGNTEAFF. In DNA, the CDR3 is TGTGCCAGCAGCCCGCCCCCGGCAGGAGGGAACACTGAAGCTTTCTTT.